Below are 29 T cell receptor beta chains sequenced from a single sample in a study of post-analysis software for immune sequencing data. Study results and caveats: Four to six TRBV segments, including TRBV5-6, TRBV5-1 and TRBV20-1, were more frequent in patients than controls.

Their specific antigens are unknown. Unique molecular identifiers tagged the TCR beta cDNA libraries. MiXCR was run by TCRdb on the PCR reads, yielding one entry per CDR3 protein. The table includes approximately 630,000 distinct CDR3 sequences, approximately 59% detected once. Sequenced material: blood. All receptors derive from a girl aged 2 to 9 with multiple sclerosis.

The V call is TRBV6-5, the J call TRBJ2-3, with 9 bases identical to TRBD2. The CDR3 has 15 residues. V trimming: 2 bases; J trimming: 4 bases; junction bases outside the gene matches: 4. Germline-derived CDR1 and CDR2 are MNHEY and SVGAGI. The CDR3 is CASSYDLAGADTQYF. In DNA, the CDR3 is TGTGCCAGCAGTTACGACTTAGCGGGAGCAGATACGCAGTATTTT.

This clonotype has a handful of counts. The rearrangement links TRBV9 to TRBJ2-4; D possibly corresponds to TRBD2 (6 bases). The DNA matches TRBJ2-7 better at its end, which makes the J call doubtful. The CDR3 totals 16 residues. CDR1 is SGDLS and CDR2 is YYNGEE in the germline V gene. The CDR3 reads CASSPHPTSGSYEQYF. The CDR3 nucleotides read TGTGCCAGCAGCCCTCACCCGACTAGTGGGAGCTACGAGCAGTACTTC.

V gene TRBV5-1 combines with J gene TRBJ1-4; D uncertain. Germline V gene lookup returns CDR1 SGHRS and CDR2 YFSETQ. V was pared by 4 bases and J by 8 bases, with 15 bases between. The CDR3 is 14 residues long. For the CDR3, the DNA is TGCGCCAGCAGCCAACAGAGGATGGAAGAAAAACTGTTTTTT. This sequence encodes CASSQQRMEEKLFF.

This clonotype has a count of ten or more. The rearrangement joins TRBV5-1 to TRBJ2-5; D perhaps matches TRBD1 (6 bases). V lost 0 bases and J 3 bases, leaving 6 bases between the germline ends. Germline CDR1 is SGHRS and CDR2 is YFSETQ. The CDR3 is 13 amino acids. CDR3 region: CASSLGTEETQYF. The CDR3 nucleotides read TGCGCCAGCAGCTTGGGGACAGAAGAGACCCAGTACTTC.

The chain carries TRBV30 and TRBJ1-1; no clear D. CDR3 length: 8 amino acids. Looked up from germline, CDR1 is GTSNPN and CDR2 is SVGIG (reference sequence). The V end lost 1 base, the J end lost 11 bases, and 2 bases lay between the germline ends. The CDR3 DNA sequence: TGTGCCTGGAGTGGGGCTTTCTTT. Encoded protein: CAWSGAFF.

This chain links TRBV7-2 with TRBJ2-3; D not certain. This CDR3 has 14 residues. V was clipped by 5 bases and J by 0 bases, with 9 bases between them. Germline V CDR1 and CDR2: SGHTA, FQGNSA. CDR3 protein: CASSPRPSTDTQYF. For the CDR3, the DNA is TGTGCCAGCAGCCCCCGGCCCAGCACAGATACGCAGTATTTT.

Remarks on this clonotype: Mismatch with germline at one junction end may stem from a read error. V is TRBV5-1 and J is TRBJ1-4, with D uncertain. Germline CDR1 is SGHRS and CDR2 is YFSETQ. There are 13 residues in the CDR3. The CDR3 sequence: CASRGTTNEKLFF. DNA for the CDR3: TGTGCCAGCAGAGGTACAACTAATGAAAAACTGTTTTTT.

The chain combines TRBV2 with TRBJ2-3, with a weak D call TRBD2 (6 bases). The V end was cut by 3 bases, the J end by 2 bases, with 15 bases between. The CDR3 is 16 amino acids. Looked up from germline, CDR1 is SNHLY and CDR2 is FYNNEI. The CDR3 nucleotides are TGTGCCAGCAGTGAGACTCGGCGGGAACTCACAGATACGCAGTATTTT. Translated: CASSETRRELTDTQYF.

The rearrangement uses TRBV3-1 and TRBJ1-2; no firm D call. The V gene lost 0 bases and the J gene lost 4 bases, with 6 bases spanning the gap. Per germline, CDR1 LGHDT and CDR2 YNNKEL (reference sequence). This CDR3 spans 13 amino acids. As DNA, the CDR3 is TGTGCCAGCAGCCAAGAGAAGTTCTATGGCTACACCTTC. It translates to CASSQEKFYGYTF.

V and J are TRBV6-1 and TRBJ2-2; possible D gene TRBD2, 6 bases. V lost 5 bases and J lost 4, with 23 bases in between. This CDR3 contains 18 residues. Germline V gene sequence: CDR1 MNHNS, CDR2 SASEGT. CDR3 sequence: CASSRILKGTGGTGELFF. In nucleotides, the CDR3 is TGTGCCAGCAGTCGGATTCTTAAAGGGACCGGGGGCACCGGGGAGCTGTTTTTT.

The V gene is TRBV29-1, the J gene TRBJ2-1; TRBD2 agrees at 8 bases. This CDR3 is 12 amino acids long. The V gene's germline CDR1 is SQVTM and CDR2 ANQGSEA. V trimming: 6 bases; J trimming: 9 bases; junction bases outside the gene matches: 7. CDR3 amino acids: CSVKREMAEQFF. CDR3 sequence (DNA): TGCAGCGTCAAGCGGGAGATGGCTGAGCAGTTCTTC.

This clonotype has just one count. The DNA for the CDR3 is TGTGCCAGCAGCGAACAGACAGGGGGCACCTTTCACACAGATACGCAGTATTTT. This encodes CASSEQTGGTFHTDTQYF. The J gene is TRBJ2-3, the V gene TRBV7-9; 10 bases are shared with TRBD1. Germline lookup yields CDR1 SEHNR and CDR2 FQNEAQ (reference sequence). The CDR3 length is 18 residues. Trimming cost V 5 bases and J 2 bases; bases outside gene matches: 13.

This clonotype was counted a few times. The CDR3 protein is CSASIVIGANEQFF. DNA of the CDR3: TGCAGTGCTAGCATTGTTATAGGGGCTAATGAGCAGTTCTTC. The chain recombines TRBV20-1 with TRBJ2-1, with D perhaps TRBD1 (5 bases). The CDR3 covers 14 residues. Germline CDR1 and CDR2: DFQATT and SNEGSKA (reference sequence). Trimming cost V 3 bases and J 7 bases, with 16 bases left between them.

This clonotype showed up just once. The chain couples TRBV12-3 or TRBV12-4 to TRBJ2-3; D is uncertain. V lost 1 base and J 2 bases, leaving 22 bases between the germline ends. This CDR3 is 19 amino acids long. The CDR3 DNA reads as TGTGCCAGCAGTTTAGTCCCCCCGGAGTCTAGAGCGTTCACAGATACGCAGTATTTT. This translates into CASSLVPPESRAFTDTQYF.

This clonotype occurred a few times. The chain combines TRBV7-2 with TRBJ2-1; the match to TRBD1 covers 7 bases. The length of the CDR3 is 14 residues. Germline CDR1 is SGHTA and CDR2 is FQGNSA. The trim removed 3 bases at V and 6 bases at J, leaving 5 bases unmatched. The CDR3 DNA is TGTGCCAGCAGCTTGCGACAGGGCCCCAATGAGCAGTTCTTC. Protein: CASSLRQGPNEQFF.

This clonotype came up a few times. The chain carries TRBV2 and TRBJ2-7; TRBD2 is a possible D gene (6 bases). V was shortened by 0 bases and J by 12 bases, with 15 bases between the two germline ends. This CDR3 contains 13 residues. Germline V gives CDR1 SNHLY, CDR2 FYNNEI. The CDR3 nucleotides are TGTGCCAGCAGTGAAGCCCTCGGGAGCAGCCGGTACTTC. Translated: CASSEALGSSRYF.

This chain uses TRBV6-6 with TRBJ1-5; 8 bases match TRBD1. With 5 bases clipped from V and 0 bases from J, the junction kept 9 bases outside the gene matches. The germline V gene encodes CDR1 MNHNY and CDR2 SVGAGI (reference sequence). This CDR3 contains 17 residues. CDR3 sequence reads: CASSTTGGRYSNQPQHF. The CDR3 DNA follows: TGTGCCAGCAGTACCACAGGGGGTCGGTATAGCAATCAGCCCCAGCATTTT.

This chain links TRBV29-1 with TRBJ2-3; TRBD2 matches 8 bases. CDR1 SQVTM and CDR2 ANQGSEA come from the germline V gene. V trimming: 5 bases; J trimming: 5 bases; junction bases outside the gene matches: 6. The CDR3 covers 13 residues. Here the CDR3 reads CSVLSGGGDTQYF. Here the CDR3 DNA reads TGCAGCGTTCTCAGCGGGGGAGGAGATACGCAGTATTTT.

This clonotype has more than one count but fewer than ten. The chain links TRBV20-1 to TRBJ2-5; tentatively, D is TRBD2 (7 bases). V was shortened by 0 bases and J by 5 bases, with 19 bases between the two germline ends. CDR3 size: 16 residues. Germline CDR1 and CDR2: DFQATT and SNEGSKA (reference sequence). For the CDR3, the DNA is TGCAGTGCTAGAGATTCGGGGGGCTCCACCCGGGAGACCCAGTACTTC. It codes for CSARDSGGSTRETQYF.

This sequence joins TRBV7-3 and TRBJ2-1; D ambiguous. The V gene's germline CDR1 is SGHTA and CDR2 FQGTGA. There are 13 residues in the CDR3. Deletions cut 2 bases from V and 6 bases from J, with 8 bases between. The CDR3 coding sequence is TGTGCCAGCAGCTTACCCAGCAGCAATGAGCAGTTCTTC. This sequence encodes CASSLPSSNEQFF.

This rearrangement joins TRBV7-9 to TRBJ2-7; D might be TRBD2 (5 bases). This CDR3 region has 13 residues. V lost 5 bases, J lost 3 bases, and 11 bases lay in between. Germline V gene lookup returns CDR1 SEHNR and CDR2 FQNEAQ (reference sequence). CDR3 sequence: CASSPPAGYEQYF. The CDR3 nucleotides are TGTGCCAGCAGCCCCCCGGCGGGCTACGAGCAGTACTTC.

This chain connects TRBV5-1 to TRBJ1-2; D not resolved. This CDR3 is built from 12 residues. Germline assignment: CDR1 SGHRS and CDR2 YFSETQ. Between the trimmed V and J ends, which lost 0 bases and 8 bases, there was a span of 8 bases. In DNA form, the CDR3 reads TGCGCCAGCAGCTTGGACTCCTCGGGCTACACCTTC. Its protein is CASSLDSSGYTF.

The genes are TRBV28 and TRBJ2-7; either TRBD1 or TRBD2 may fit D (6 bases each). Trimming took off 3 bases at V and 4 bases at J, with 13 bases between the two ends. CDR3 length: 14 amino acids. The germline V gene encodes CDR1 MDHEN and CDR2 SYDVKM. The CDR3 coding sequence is TGTGCCAGCAGTTTTCAAGGGGGGAGGTACGAGCAGTACTTC. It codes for CASSFQGGRYEQYF.

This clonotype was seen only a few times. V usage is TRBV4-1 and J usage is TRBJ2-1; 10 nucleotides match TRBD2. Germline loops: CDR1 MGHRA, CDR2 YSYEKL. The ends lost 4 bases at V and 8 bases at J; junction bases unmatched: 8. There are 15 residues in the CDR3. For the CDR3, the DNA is TGCGCCAGCAGCCCGCTAGCGGGAGTGCGGGATGAGCAGTTCTTC. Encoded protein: CASSPLAGVRDEQFF.

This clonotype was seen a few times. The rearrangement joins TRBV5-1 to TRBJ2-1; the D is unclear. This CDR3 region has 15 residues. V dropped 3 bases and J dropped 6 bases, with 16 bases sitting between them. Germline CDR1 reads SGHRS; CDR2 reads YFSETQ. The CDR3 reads CASSSRSVGSNEQFF. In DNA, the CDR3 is TGCGCCAGCAGCTCCCGTAGTGTGGGAAGCAATGAGCAGTTCTTC.

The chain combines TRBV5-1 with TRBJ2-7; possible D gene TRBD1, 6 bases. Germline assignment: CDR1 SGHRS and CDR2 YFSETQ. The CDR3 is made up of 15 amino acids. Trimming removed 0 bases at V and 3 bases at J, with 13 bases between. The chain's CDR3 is CASSLGSTGLYEQYF. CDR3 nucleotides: TGCGCCAGCAGCTTGGGATCGACAGGCCTCTACGAGCAGTACTTC.

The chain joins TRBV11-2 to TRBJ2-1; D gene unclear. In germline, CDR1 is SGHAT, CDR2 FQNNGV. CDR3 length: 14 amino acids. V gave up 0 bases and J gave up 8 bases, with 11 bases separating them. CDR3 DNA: TGTGCCAGCAGCTTAGATCACGGCCTCGATGAGCAGTTCTTC. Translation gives CASSLDHGLDEQFF.

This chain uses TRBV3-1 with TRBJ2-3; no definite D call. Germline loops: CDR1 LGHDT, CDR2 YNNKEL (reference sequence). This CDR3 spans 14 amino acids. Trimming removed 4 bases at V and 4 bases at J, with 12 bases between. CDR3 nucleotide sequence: TGTGCCAGCAGCCTCCAGACTCGGTCAGATACGCAGTATTTT. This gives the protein CASSLQTRSDTQYF.

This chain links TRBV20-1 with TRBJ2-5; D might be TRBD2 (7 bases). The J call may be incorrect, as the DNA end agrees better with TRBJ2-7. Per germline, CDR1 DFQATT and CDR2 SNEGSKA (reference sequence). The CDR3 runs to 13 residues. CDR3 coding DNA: TGCAGTGCTAGGCCGCGGGGGCTCTACGAGCAGTACTTC. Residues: CSARPRGLYEQYF.